This T cell receptor beta chain was obtained from a study of blood T cells in healthy people across ages. The overall study: Template switching captured about one barcoded beta molecule per two T cells. General study points: Roughly linearly, TCR beta diversity per million T cells fell as age increased.

Primed by a sample-barcoded 5' primer and a J-beta primer mix, a second PCR proceeded for about 7 to 12 cycles. A template-switch adaptor containing 12 random nucleotides labeled each cDNA molecule. TCRdb itself ran the 5' RACE reads through MiXCR, one entry per CDR3 protein. Among under 800,000 distinct CDR3 sequences listed, roughly 20% were seen once. As regards this clonotype: The antigen remains undetermined.

Per the germline V gene, CDR1 is SNHLY and CDR2 is FYNNEI. This CDR3 region has 14 residues. The chain carries TRBV2 and TRBJ2-5; TRBD2 matches 8 bases. The J call may not be correct, given that the DNA end is closer to TRBJ2-1. Sequenced sample: blood. This receptor was identified in a man in his sixties or seventies in good health. Here the CDR3 DNA reads TGTGCCAGTCGTAGCGGGATTTTTGGCAATGAGCAGTTCTTC. It translates to CASRSGIFGNEQFF.